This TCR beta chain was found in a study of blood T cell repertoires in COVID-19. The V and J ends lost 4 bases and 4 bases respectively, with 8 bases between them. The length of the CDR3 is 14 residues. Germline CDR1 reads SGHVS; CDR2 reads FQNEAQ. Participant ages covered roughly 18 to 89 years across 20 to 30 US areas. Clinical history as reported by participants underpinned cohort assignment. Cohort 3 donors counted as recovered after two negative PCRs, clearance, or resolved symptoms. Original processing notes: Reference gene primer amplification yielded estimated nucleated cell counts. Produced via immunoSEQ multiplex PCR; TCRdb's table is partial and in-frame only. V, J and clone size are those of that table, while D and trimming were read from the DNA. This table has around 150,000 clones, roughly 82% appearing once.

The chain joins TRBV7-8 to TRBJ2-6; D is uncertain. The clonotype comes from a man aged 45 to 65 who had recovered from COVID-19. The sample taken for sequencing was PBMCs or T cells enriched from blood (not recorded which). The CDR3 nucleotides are TGTGCCAGCAGCTACAGAGACGGGGCCAACGTCCTGACTTTC. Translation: CASSYRDGANVLTF.